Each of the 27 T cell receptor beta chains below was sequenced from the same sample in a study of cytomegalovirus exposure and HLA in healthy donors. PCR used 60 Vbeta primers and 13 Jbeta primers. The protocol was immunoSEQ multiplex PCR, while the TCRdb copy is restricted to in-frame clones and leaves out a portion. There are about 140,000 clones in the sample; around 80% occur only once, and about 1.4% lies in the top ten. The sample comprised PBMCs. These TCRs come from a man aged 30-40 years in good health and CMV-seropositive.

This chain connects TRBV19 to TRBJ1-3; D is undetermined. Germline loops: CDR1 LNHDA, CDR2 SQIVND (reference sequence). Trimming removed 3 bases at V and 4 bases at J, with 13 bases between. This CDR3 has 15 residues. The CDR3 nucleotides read TGTGCCAGTAGTATTTACGGACTAAGCGGAAACACCATATATTTT. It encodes CASSIYGLSGNTIYF.

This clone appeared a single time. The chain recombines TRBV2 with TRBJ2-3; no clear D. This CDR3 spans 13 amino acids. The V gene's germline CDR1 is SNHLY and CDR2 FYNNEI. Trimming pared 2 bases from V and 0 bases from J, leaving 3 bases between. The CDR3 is CASSEISTDTQYF. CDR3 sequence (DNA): TGTGCCAGCAGTGAAATAAGCACAGATACGCAGTATTTT. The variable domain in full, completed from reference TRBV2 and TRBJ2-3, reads EPEVTQTPSHQVTQMGQEVILRCVPISNHLYFYWYRQILGQKVEFLVSFYNNEISEKSEIFDDQFSVERPDGSNFTLKIRSTKLEDSAMYFCASSEISTDTQYFGPGTRLTVL.

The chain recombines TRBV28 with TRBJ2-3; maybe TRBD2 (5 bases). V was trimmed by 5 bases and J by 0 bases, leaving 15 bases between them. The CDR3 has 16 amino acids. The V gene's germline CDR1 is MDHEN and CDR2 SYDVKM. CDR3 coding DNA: TGTGCCAGCAGTCTCCGCCGAGGGTTAAGCACAGATACGCAGTATTTT. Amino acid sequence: CASSLRRGLSTDTQYF.

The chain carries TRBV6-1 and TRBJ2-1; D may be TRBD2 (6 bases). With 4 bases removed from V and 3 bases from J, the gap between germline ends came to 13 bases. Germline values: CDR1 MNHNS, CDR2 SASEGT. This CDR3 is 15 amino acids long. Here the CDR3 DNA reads TGTGCCAGCAGTGCCGGGGTTAGCGGCTACAATGAGCAGTTCTTC. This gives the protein CASSAGVSGYNEQFF.

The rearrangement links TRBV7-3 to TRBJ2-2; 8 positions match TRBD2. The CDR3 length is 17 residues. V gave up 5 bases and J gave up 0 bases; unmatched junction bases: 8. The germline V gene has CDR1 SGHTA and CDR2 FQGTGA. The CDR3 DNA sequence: TGTGCCAGCAGCCTTCAAGCGGGAGTGGCGAACACCGGGGAGCTGTTTTTT. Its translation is CASSLQAGVANTGELFF.

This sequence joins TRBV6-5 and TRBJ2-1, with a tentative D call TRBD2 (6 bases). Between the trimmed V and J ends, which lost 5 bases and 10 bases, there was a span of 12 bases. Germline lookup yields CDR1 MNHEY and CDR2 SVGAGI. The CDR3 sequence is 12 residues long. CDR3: CASSTPGEEQFF. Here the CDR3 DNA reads TGTGCCAGCAGTACCCCGGGGGAGGAGCAGTTCTTC.

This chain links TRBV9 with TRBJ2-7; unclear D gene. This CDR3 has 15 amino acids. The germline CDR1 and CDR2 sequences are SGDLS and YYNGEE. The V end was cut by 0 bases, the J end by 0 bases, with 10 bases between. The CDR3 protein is CASSVDGSSSYEQYF. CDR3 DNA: TGTGCCAGCAGCGTAGACGGCTCTAGCTCCTACGAGCAGTACTTC.

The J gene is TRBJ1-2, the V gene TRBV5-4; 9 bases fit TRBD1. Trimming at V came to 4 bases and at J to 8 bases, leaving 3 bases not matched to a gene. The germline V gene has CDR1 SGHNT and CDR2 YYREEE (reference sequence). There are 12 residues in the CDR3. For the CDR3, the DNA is TGTGCCAGCAGCCCGGGACAGGGAGGCTACACCTTC. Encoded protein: CASSPGQGGYTF. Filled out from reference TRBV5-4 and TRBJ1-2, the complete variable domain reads ETGVTQSPTHLIKTRGQQVTLRCSSQSGHNTVSWYQQALGQGPQFIFQYYREEENGRGNFPPRFSGLQFPNYSSELNVNALELDDSALYLCASSPGQGGYTFGSGTRLTVV.

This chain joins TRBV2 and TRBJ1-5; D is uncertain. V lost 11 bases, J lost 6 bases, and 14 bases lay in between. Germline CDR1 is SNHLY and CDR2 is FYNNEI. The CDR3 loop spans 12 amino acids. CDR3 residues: CAVGRPGQPQHF. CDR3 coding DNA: TGTGCCGTCGGCCGGCCGGGTCAGCCCCAGCATTTT.

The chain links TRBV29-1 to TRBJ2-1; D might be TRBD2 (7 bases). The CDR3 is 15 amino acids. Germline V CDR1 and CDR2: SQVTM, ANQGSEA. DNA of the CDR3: TGCAGTGCTACGGGGGGCGCTAGCTCCTACAATGAGCAGTTCTTC. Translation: CSATGGASSYNEQFF.

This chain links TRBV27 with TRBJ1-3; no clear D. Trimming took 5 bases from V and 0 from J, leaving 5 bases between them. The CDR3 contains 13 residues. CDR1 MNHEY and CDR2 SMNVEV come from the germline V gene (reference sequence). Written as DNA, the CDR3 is TGTGCCAGCAGTACTAACTCTGGAAACACCATATATTTT. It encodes CASSTNSGNTIYF.

CDR3 protein: CASSGSTGPNTEAFF. The CDR3, as DNA: TGTGCCAGCTCAGGATCGACAGGGCCGAACACTGAAGCTTTCTTT. The chain uses TRBV18 and TRBJ1-1; TRBD1 agrees at 7 bases. The CDR3 is 15 residues long. V lost 5 bases and J lost 1; bases outside the gene matches: 7. Germline V gene sequence: CDR1 KGHSH, CDR2 LQKENI.

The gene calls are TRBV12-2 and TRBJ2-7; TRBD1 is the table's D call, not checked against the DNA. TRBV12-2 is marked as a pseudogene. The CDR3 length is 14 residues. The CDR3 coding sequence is TGTGCAAGTCGCCCCAACAGGGTGAGCTACGAGCAGTACTTC. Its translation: CASRPNRVSYEQYF.

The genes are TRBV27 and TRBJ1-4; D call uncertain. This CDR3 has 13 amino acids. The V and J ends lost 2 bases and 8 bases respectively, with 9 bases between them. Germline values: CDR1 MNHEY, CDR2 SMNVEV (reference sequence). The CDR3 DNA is TGTGCCAGCAGTTTAAGAGGTGGCGAAAAACTGTTTTTT. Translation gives CASSLRGGEKLFF.

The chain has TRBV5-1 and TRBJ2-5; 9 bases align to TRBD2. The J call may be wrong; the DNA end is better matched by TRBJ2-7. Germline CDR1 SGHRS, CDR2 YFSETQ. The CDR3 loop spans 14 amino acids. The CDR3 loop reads CASSPAGGTYEQYF. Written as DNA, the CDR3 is TGCGCCAGCAGCCCAGCGGGAGGCACCTACGAGCAGTACTTC.

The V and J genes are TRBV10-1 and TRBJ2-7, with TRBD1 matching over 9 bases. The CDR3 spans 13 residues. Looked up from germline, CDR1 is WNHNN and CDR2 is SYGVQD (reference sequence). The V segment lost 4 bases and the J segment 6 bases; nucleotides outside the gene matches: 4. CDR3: CASSAGQGGEQYF. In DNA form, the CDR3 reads TGCGCCAGCAGTGCGGGACAGGGTGGCGAGCAGTACTTC.

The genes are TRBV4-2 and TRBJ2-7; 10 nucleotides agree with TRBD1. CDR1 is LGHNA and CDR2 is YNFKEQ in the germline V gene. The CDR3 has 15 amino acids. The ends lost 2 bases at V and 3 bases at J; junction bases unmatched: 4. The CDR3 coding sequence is TGTGCCAGCAGCCAACCCCGGGACAGGGGCTACGAGCAGTACTTC. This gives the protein CASSQPRDRGYEQYF.

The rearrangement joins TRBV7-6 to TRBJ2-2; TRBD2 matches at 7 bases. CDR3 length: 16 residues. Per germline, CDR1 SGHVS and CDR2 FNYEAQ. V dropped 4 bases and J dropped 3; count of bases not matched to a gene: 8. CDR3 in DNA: TGTGCCAGCAGCTCGGTGCTTGGGGGGGACACCGGGGAGCTGTTTTTT. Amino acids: CASSSVLGGDTGELFF.

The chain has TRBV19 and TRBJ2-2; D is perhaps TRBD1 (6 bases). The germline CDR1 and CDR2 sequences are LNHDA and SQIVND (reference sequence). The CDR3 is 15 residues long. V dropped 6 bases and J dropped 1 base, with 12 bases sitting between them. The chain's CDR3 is CASRERQENTGELFF. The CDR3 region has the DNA TGTGCCAGTAGGGAGAGACAGGAGAACACCGGGGAGCTGTTTTTT.

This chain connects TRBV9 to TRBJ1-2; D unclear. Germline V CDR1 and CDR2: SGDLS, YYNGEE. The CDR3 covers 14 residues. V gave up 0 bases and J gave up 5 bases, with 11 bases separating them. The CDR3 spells CASSVGGGRYGYTF. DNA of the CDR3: TGTGCCAGCAGCGTAGGAGGAGGCCGTTATGGCTACACCTTC.

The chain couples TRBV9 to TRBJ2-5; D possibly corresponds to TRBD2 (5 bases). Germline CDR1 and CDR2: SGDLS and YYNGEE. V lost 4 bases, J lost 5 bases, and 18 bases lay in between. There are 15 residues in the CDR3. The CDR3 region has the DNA TGTGCCAGCAGCTCACTTATCGGGGAGTCCGAGACCCAGTACTTC. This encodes CASSSLIGESETQYF.

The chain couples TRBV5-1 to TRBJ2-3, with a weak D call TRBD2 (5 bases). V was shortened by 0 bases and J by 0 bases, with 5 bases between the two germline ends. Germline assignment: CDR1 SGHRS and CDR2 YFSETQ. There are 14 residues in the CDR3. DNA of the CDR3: TGCGCCAGCAGCTTGGGACTAAGCACAGATACGCAGTATTTT. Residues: CASSLGLSTDTQYF.

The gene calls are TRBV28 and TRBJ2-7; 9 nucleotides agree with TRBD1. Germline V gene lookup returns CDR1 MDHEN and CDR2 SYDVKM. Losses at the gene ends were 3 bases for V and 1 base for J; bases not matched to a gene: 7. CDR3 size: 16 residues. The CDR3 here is CASSFETGGVSYEQYF. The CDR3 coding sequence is TGTGCCAGCAGTTTTGAGACAGGGGGAGTATCCTACGAGCAGTACTTC.

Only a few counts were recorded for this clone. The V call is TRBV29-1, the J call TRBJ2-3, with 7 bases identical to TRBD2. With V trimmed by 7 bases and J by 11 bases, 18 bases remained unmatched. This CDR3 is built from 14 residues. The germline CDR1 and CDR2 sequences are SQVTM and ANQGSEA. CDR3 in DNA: TGCAGCGCCGCGACCCGGGACCTTCGCGGGGGGCAGTATTTT. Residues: CSAATRDLRGGQYF.

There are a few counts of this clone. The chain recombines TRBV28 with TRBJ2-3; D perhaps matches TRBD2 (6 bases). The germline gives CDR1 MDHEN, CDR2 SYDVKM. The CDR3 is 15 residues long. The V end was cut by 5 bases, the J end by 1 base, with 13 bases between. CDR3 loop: CASSLGTRGTDTQYF. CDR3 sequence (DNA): TGTGCCAGCAGTCTCGGGACTCGAGGCACAGATACGCAGTATTTT.

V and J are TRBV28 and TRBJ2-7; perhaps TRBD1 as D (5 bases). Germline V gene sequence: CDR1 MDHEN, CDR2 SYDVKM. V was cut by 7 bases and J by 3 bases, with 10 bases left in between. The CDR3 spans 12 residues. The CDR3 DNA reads TGTGCCAGCAATCAGGGTTACTACGAGCAGTACTTC. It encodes CASNQGYYEQYF.

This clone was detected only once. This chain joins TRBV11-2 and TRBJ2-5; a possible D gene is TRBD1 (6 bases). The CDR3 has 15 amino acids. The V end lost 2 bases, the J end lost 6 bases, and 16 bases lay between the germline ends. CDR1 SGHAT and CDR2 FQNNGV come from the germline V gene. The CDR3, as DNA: TGTGCCAGCAGCTTACCTGGGACAAACGGAAAGACCCAGTACTTC. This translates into CASSLPGTNGKTQYF.